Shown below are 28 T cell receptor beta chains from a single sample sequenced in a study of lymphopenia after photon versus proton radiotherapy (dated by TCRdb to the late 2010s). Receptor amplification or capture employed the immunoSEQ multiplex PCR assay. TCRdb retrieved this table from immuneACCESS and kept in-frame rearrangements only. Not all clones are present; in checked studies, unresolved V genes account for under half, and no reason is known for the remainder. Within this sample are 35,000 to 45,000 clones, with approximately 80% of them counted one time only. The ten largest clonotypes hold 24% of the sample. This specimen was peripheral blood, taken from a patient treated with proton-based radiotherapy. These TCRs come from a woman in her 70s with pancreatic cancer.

CDR3 nucleotide sequence: TGTGCCAGCAGCGTGGACGTTAGCAATCAGCCCCAGCATTTT. It translates to CASSVDVSNQPQHF. This rearrangement joins TRBV7-2 to TRBJ1-5, with D hard to call. The V and J ends lost 5 bases and 0 bases respectively, with 8 bases between them. This CDR3 spans 14 amino acids. From germline, CDR1 is SGHTA and CDR2 FQGNSA.

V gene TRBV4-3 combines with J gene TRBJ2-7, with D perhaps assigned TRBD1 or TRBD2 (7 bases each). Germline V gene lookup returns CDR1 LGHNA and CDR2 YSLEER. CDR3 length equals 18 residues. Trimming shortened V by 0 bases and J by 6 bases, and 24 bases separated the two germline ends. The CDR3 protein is CASSQDPGGASGRTEQYF. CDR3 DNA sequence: TGCGCCAGCAGCCAAGATCCAGGGGGGGCTAGCGGAAGGACCGAGCAGTACTTC.

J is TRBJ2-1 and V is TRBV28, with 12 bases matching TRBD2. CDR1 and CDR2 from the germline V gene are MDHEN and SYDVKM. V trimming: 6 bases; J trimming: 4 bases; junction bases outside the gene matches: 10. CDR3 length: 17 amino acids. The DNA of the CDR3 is TGTGCCAGCAGCAAACCCCTAGCGGGAGGGCCATACAATGAGCAGTTCTTC. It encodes CASSKPLAGGPYNEQFF.

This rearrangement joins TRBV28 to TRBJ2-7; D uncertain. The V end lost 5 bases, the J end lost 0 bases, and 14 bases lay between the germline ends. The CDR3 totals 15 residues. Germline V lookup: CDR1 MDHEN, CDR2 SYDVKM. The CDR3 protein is CASSPHRTDSYEQYF. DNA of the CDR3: TGTGCCAGCAGTCCCCACCGGACGGACTCCTACGAGCAGTACTTC. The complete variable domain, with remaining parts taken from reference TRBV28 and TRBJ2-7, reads DVKVTQSSRYLVKRTGEKVFLECVQDMDHENMFWYRQDPGLGLRLIYFSYDVKMKEKGDIPEGYSVSREKKERFSLILESASTNQTSMYLCASSPHRTDSYEQYFGPGTRLTVT.

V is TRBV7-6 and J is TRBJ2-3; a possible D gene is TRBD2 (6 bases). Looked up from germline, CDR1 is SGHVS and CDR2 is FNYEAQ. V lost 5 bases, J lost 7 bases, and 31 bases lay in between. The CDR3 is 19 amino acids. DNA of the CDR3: TGTGCCAGCAGCCACGTGGCGGTAGTAGCGGAGATTCTCACTAATACGCAGTATTTT. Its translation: CASSHVAVVAEILTNTQYF.

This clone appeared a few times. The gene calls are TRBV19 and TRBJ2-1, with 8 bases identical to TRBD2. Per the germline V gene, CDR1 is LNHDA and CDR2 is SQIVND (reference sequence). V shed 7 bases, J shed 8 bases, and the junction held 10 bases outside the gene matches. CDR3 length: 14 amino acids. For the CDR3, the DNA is TGTGCCAGTACTAAAGCGGGAGTGGGCTATGAGCAGTTCTTC. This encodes CASTKAGVGYEQFF.

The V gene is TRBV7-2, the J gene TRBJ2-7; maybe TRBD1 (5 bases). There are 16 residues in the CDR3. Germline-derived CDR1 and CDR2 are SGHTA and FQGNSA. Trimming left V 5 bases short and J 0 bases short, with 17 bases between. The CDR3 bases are TGTGCCAGCAGCCATCTTGATCCAGGGAACTCCTACGAGCAGTACTTC. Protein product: CASSHLDPGNSYEQYF.

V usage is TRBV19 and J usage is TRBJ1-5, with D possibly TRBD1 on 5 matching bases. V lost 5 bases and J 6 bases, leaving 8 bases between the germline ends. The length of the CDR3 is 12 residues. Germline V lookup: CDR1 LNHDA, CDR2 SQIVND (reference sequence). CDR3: CASSWGSQPQHF. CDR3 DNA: TGTGCCAGTAGTTGGGGGAGTCAGCCCCAGCATTTT.

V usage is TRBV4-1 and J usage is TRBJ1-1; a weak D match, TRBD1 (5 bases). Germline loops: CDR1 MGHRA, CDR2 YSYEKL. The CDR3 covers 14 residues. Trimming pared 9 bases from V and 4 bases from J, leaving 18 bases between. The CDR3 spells CASGSRQWITEAFF. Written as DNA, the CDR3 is TGCGCCAGTGGGTCAAGACAGTGGATCACTGAAGCTTTCTTT.

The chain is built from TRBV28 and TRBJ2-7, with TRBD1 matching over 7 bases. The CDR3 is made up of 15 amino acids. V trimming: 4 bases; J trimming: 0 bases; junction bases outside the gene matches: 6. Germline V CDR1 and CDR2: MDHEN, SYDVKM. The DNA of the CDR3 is TGTGCCAGCAGTTACGAGGGGGCGAGCTCCTACGAGCAGTACTTC. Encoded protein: CASSYEGASSYEQYF.

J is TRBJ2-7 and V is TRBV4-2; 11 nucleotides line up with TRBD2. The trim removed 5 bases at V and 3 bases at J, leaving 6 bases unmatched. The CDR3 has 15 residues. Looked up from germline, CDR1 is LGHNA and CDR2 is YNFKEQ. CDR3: CASSVRLAGLYEQYF. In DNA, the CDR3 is TGTGCCAGCAGCGTTCGACTAGCGGGACTCTACGAGCAGTACTTC.

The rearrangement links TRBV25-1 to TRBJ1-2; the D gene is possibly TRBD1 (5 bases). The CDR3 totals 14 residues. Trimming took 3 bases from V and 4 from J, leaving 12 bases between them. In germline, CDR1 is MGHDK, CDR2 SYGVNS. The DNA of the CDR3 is TGTGCCAGCAGTGACGGGGCGGCAGTCTATGGCTACACCTTC. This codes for CASSDGAAVYGYTF.

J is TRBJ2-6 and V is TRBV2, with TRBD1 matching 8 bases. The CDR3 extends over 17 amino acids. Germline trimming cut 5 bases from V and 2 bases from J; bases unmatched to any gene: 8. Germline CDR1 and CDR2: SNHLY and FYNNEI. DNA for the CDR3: TGTGCCAGCAGTAGAACCGTGACAGGGGCTGGGGCCAACGTCCTGACTTTC. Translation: CASSRTVTGAGANVLTF.

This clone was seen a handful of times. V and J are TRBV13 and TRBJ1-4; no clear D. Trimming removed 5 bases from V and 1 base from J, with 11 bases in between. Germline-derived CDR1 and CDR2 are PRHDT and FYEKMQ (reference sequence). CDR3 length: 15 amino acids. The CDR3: CASSRRPGTNEKLFF. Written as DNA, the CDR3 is TGTGCCAGCAGCAGGCGACCGGGAACTAATGAAAAACTGTTTTTT.

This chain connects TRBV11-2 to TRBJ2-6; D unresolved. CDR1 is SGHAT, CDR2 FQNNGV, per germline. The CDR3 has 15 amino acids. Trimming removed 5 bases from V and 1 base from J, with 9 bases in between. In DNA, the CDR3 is TGTGCCAGCAGCCAGGACGGATCTGGGGCCAACGTCCTGACTTTC. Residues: CASSQDGSGANVLTF.

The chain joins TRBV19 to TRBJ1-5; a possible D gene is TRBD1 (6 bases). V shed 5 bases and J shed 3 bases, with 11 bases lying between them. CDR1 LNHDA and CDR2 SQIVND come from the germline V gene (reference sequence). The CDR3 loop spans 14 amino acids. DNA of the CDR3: TGTGCCAGTAGTGTAAGGGGGAACAATCAGCCCCAGCATTTT. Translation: CASSVRGNNQPQHF.

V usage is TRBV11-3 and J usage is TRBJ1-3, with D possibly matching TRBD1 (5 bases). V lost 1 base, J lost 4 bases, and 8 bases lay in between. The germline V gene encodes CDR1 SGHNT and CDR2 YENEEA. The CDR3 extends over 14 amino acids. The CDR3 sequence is CASSLGGGGNTIYF. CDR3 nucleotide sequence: TGTGCCAGCAGCTTAGGGGGCGGCGGAAACACCATATATTTT.

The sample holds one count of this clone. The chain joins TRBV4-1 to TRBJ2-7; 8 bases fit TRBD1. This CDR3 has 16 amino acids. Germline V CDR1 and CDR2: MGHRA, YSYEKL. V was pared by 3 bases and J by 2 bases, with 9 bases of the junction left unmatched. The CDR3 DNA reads TGCGCCAGCAGCCAGTCGGACAGGGAATTCCCCTACGAGCAGTACTTC. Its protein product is CASSQSDREFPYEQYF.

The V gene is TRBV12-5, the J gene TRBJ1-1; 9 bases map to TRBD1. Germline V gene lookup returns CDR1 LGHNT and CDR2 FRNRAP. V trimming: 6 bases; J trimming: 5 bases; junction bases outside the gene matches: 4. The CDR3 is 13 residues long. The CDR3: CASGRDRGTEAFF. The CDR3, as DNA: TGTGCTAGTGGCCGCGACAGGGGGACTGAAGCTTTCTTT.

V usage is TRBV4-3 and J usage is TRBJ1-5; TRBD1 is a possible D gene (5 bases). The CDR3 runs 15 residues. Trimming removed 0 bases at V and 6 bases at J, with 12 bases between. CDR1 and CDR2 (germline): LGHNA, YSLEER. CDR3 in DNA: TGCGCCAGCAGCCAAGATAGTTGGGGGAGTCAGCCCCAGCATTTT. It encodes CASSQDSWGSQPQHF.

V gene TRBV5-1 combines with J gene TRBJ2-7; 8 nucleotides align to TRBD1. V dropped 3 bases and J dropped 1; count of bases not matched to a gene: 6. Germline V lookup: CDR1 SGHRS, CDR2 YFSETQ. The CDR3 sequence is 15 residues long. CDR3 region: CASSSTGAGSYEQYF. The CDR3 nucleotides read TGCGCCAGCAGCTCGACAGGGGCGGGTTCCTACGAGCAGTACTTC.

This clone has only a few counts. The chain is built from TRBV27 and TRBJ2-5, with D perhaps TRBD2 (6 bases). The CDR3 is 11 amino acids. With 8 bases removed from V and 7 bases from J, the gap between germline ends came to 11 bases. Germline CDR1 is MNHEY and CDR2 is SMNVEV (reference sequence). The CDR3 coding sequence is TGTGCCAGCTTCTCCGGGGGGACCCAGTACTTC. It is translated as CASFSGGTQYF.

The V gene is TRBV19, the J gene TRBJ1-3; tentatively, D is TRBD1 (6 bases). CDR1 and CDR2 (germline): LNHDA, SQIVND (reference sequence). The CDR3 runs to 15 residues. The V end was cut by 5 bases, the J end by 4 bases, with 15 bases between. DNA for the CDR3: TGTGCCAGTAGTCGCGTAGGGGGGATCGGAAACACCATATATTTT. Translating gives CASSRVGGIGNTIYF.

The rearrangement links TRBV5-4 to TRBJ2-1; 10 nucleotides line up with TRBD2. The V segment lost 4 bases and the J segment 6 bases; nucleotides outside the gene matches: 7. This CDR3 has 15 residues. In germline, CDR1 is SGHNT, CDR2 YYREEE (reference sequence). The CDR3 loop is CASSPTSGKSNEQFF. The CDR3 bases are TGTGCCAGCAGCCCAACTAGCGGGAAGTCCAATGAGCAGTTCTTC.

Here the CDR3 reads CASQMNTEAFF. The CDR3 DNA reads TGTGCCAGCCAAATGAACACTGAAGCTTTCTTT. The chain employs TRBV6-1 and TRBJ1-1; D is unclear. Germline V gene data show CDR1 as MNHNS and CDR2 as SASEGT. CDR3 length: 11 amino acids. V shed 8 bases and J shed 0 bases, with 4 bases lying between them.

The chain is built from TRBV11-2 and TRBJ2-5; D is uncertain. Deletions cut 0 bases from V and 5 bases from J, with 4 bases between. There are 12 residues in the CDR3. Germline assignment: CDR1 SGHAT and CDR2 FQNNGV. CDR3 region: CASSLDHETQYF. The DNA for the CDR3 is TGTGCCAGCAGCTTAGATCATGAGACCCAGTACTTC.

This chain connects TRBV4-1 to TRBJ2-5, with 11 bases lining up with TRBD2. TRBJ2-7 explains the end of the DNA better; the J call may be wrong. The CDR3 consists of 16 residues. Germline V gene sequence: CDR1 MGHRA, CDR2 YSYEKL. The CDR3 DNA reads TGCGCCAGCAGCCAAGACCAGACTAGCGGGAAGTACGAGCAGTACTTC. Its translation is CASSQDQTSGKYEQYF.

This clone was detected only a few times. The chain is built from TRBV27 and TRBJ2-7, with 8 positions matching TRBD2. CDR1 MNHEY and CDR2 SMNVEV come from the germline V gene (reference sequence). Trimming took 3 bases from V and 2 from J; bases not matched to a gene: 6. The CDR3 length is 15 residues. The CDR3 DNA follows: TGTGCCAGCAGTTTCGTAGCGGGGTATCCCTACGAGCAGTACTTC. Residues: CASSFVAGYPYEQYF.